This T cell receptor beta chain was obtained from a study of blood T cell repertoires in COVID-19. About the research overall: Acute and convalescent COVID-19 samples came from the United States, Italy and Spain. PBMCs, B-cell-depleted T cells, or T cells were the source of the cDNA or gDNA that made up the material.

The authors' processing: Amplifying reference gene primers gave estimates of nucleated cell counts. Sequencing was performed with immunoSEQ multiplex PCR; in TCRdb, only in-frame clones are kept and a portion is missing. D and trimming come from the DNA, and the V and J calls and clone size come from that table. Of around 210,000 clones in the sample, just over 85% were seen once. The V gene's germline CDR1 is SGHTA and CDR2 FQGNSA. After removal of 2 bases from V and 2 bases from J, the junction contained 6 bases not matched to a gene. CDR3 length: 15 residues. The V and J genes are TRBV7-2 and TRBJ2-7; 7 positions match TRBD2. This clonotype was sampled from a man younger than 30 with active or convalescent COVID-19. Material for sequencing was peripheral blood. The CDR3 bases are TGTGCCAGCAGCTTAAGTAGCGGGCCACCCTACGAGCAGTACTTC. Its translation is CASSLSSGPPYEQYF.